This T cell receptor beta chain derives from a study of blood T cell repertoires in COVID-19. Study-level information: The cDNA or gDNA used as material had been derived from T cells, B-cell-depleted T cells, or PBMCs.

Measured with immunoSEQ multiplex PCR; TCRdb has only the in-frame clones, and not every one. The sample has approximately 160,000 clones, around 80% seen once. The age range of participants was 18 to 89 years, with residence in about two dozen US areas. Participants were placed into cohorts based on the clinical history they reported. Resolution of symptoms, clearance, or two negative PCRs was present in recovered Cohort 3 donors. V lost 6 bases and J lost 3; bases outside the gene matches: 4. The CDR3 has 13 amino acids. V gene TRBV12-3 or TRBV12-4 combines with J gene TRBJ2-7, with 8 bases lining up with TRBD2. Sequencing used PBMCs or T cells enriched from blood (not recorded which). The clonotype was recovered from a man aged 35-49 years who had recovered from COVID-19. The CDR3 DNA sequence: TGTGCCAGCAGACCGGCGGGGGGCTACGAGCAGTACGTC. This encodes CASRPAGGYEQYV.